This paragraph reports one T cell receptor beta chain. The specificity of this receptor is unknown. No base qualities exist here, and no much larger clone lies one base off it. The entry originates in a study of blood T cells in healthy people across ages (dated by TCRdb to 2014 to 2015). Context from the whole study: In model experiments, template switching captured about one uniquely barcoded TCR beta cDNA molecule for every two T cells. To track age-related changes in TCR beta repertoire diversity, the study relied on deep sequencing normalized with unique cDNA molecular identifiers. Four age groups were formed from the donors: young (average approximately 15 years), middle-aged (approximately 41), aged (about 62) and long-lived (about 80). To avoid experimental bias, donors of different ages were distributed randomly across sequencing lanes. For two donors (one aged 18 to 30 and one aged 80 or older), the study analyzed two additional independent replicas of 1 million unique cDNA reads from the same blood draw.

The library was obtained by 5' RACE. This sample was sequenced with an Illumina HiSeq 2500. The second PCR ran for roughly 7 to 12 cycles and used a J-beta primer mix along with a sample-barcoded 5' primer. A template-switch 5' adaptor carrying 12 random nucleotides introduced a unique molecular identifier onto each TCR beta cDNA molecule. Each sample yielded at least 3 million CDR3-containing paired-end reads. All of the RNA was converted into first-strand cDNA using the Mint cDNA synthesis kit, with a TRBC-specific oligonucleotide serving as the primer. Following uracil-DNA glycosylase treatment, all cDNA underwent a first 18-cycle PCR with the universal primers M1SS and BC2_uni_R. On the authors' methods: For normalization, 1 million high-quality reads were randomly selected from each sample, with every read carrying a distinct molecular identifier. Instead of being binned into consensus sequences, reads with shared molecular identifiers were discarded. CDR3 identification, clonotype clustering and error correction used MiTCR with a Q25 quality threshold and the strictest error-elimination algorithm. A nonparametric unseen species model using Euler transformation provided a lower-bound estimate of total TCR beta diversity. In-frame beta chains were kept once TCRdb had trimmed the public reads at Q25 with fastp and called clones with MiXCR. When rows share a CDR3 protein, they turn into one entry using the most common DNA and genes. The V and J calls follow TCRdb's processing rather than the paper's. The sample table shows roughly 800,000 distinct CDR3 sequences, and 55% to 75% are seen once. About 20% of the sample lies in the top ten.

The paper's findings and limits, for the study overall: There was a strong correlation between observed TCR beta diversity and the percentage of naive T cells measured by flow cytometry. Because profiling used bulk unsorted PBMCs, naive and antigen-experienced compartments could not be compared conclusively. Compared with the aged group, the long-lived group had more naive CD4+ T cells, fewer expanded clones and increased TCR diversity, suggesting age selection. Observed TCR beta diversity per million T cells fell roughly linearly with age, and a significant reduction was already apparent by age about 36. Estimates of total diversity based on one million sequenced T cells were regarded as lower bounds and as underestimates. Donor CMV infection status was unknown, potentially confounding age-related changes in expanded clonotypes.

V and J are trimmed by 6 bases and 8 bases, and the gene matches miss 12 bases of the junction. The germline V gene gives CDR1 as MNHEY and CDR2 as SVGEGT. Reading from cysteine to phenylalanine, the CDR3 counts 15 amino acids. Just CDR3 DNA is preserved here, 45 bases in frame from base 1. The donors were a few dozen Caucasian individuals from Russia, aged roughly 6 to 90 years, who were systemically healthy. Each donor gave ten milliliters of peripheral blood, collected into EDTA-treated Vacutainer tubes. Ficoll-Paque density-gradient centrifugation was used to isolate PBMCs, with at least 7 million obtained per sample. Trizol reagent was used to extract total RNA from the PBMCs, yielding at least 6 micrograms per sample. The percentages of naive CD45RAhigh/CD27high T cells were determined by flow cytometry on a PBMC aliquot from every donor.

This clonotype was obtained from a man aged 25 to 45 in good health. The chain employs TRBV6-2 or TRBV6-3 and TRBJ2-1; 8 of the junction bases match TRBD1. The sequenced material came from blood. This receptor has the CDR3 CASRPDRGAGDEQFF. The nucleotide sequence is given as TGTGCCAGCAGACCCGACAGGGGCGCCGGCGATGAGCAGTTCTTC.